These 5 T cell receptor beta chains were sequenced from one sample in a study of blood T cell repertoires in COVID-19 (TCRdb year 2020). The receptor library was made with the immunoSEQ multiplex PCR assay. The source is immuneACCESS, and TCRdb retained only in-frame sequences with V and J called. Part of the clones is not carried over; for the studies checked, unresolved V genes explain less than half of this, and the remainder is unexplained. The sample has some 300,000 clones on record, about nine tenths of them singletons. About 4.2% of the sample is taken by the ten largest. Sequences were obtained from PBMCs or T cells enriched from blood (not recorded which). These receptors originate from a man in his thirties or forties who had recovered from COVID-19.

The rearrangement joins TRBV14 to TRBJ1-1; D is undetermined. The ends were cut back, 4 bases at V and 0 bases at J, with 12 bases in the middle. Germline CDR1 and CDR2: SGHDN and FVKESK. This CDR3 region has 15 residues. The CDR3 reads CASSPSGTLNTEAFF. CDR3 DNA sequence: TGTGCCAGCAGCCCTAGTGGAACCTTGAACACTGAAGCTTTCTTT.

This chain links TRBV7-9 with TRBJ1-2; TRBD1 aligns across 8 bases. The V gene's germline CDR1 is SEHNR and CDR2 FQNEAQ (reference sequence). V lost 5 bases, J lost 6 bases, and 8 bases stayed unmatched. The CDR3 runs 14 residues. The DNA for the CDR3 is TGTGCCAGCAGCCCAACGACAGGGGTAGATGGCTACACCTTC. Its translation: CASSPTTGVDGYTF.

This clone is a singleton in its sample. V gene TRBV11-2 combines with J gene TRBJ1-5, with TRBD1 matching over 7 bases. This CDR3 has 14 amino acids. With V trimmed by 3 bases and J by 2 bases, 1 base remained unmatched. Germline V lookup: CDR1 SGHAT, CDR2 FQNNGV. This chain's CDR3 is CASSFGTGNQPQHF. In DNA, the CDR3 is TGTGCCAGCAGCTTTGGGACAGGCAATCAGCCCCAGCATTTT. Complete variable domain (other parts from reference TRBV11-2 and TRBJ1-5): EAGVAQSPRYKIIEKRQSVAFWCNPISGHATLYWYQQILGQGPKLLIQFQNNGVVDDSQLPKDRFSAERLKGVDSTLKIQPAKLEDSAVYLCASSFGTGNQPQHFGDGTRLSIL.

The chain has TRBV3-1 (or the pseudogene TRBV3-2) and TRBJ1-1; maybe TRBD1 (6 bases). This CDR3 region has 13 residues. From germline, CDR1 is LGHDT and CDR2 YNNKEL (reference sequence). V was cut by 8 bases and J by 1 base, with 11 bases left in between. The DNA for the CDR3 is TGTGCCAGCTCGGGGGGCGCGAACACTGAAGCTTTCTTT. The encoded protein is CASSGGANTEAFF.

V usage is TRBV5-5 and J usage is TRBJ2-3, with 7 bases matching TRBD1. CDR1 and CDR2 from the germline V gene are SGHKS and YYEKEE (reference sequence). After removal of 3 bases from V and 2 bases from J, the junction contained 9 bases not matched to a gene. The CDR3 runs 16 residues. The CDR3 sequence: CASSSGQPTLTDTQYF. CDR3 sequence (DNA): TGTGCCAGCAGCTCGGGACAGCCAACTCTCACAGATACGCAGTATTTT.